These T cell receptor beta chains were read from a single sample in a study of regulatory dendritic cells for organ transplantation. Method: immunoSEQ multiplex PCR; TCRdb's copy keeps in-frame clones and lacks some. The repertoire holds 10,000 to 15,000 clones, with around nine tenths as singletons. The antigens of these receptors remain unknown. The sample comprised naive CD8+ T cells from blood cultured with regulatory dendritic cells. The receptors were gathered from a human donor in good health. Both conserved end residues are part of each CDR3. D genes are given only for firm matches. Clone size, where shown, is once, few, many, or a class for clones that have expanded.

v_call,j_call,clone_size,d_call,cdr3_aa,cdr3_nt
TRBV9,TRBJ1-4,-,-,CASSVAATNEKLFF,TGTGCCAGCAGCGTGGCGGCGACTAATGAAAAACTGTTTTTT
TRBV23-1,TRBJ1-1,-,TRBD1,CASSQRPGTGLGAFF,TGCGCCAGCAGTCAACGTCCCGGGACAGGGCTCGGAGCTTTCTTT
TRBV11-2,TRBJ2-3,-,TRBD2,CASSSTSGGFSTDTQYF,TGTGCCAGCAGCTCCACTAGCGGCGGTTTTAGCACAGATACGCAGTATTTT
TRBV13,TRBJ2-1,-,TRBD1,CASSLGTGTYNEQFF,TGTGCCAGCAGCTTGGGGACAGGAACCTACAATGAGCAGTTCTTC
TRBV7-9,TRBJ2-6,-,TRBD1,CASSPSVGQGSRANVLTF,TGTGCCAGCAGCCCCTCAGTGGGACAGGGCTCGAGGGCCAACGTCCTGACTTTC
TRBV5-4,TRBJ1-4,-,-,CASSFFATNEKLFF,TGTGCCAGCAGCTTTTTTGCAACTAATGAAAAACTGTTTTTT
TRBV14,TRBJ1-4,once,-,CASSQGFATNEKLFF,TGTGCCAGCAGCCAAGGGTTTGCAACTAATGAAAAACTGTTTTTT
TRBV19,TRBJ1-5,-,-,CASSSHTGLMSNQPQHF,TGTGCCAGTAGTTCGCACACGGGACTCATGAGCAATCAGCCCCAGCATTTT
TRBV13,TRBJ2-7,-,-,CASSLGRIVYEQYF,TGTGCCAGCAGCTTAGGACGGATAGTATACGAGCAGTACTTC
TRBV9,TRBJ2-2,-,-,CASSVFQGSNTGELFF,TGTGCCAGCAGCGTATTTCAGGGGTCAAACACCGGGGAGCTGTTTTTT
TRBV4-3,TRBJ2-7,-,-,CASSQDTSFSYEQYF,TGCGCCAGCAGCCAAGATACCTCGTTCTCCTACGAGCAGTACTTC
TRBV15,TRBJ1-1,-,-,CATYDGFSMNTEAFF,TGTGCCACTTATGACGGGTTCAGCATGAACACTGAAGCTTTCTTT
TRBV19,TRBJ2-2,-,-,CASTLRRGSVDFTGELFF,TGTGCCAGTACTCTCCGTCGGGGCAGCGTGGACTTCACCGGGGAGCTGTTTTTT